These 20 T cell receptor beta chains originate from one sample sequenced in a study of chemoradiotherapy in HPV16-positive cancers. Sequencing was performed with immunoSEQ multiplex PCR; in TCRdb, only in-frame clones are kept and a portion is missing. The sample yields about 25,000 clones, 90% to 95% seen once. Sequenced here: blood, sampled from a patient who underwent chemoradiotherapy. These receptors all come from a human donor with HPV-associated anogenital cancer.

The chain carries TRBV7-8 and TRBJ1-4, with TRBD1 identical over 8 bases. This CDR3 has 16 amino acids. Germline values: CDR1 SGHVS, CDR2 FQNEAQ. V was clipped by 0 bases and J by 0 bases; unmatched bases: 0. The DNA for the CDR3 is TGTGCCAGCAGCTTAGCGGGACAGGCAACTAATGAAAAACTGTTTTTT. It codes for CASSLAGQATNEKLFF.

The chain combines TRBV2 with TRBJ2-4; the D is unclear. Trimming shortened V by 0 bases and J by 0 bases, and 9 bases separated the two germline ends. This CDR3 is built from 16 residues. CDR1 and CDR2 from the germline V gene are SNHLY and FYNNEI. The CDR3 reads CASSEALLLAKNIQYF. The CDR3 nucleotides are TGTGCCAGCAGTGAAGCGCTTCTACTAGCCAAAAACATTCAGTACTTC.

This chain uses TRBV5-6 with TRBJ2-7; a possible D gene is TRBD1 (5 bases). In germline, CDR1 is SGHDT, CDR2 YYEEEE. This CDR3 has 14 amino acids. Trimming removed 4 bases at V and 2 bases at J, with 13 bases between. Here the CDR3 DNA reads TGTGCCAGCAGCAAATGGGGCAGGGCCTACGAGCAGTACTTC. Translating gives CASSKWGRAYEQYF.

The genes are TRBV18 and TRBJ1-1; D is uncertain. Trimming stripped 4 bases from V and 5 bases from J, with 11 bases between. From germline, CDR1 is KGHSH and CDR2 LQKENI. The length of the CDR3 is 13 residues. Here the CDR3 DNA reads TGTGCCAGCTCACAATCGATTCAGACTGAAGCTTTCTTT. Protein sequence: CASSQSIQTEAFF.

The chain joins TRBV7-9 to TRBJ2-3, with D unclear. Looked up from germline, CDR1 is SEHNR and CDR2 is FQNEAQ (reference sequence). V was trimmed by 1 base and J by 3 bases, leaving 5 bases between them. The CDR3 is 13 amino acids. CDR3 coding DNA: TGTGCCAGCAGCTTAGGGCGTACAGATACGCAGTATTTT. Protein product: CASSLGRTDTQYF.

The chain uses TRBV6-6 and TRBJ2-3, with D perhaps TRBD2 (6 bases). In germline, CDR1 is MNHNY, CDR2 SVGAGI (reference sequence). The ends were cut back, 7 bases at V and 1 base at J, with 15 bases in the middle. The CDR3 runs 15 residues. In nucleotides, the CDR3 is TGTGCCAGCAAGGGTAGTGCGGGACGCACAGATACGCAGTATTTT. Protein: CASKGSAGRTDTQYF.

The CDR3 bases are TGTGCCAGCAGCCTCAAACGACAGGGGGCATACCAAGAGACCCAGTACTTC. This sequence encodes CASSLKRQGAYQETQYF. The chain has TRBV11-2 and TRBJ2-5, with 10 bases lining up with TRBD1. The germline V gene has CDR1 SGHAT and CDR2 FQNNGV. This CDR3 contains 17 residues. J was trimmed by 0 bases and V by 5 bases; bases with no gene match: 9.

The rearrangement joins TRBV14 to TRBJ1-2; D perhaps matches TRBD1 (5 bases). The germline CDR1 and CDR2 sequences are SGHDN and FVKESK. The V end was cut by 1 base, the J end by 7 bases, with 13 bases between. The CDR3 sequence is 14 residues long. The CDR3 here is CASSQVLIGGGYTF. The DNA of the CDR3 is TGTGCCAGCAGCCAAGTCCTTATTGGGGGTGGCTACACCTTC. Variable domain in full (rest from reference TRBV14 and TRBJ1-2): EAGVTQFPSHSVIEKGQTVTLRCDPISGHDNLYWYRRVMGKEIKFLLHFVKESKQDESGMPNNRFLAERTGGTYSTLKVQPAELEDSGVYFCASSQVLIGGGYTFGSGTRLTVV.

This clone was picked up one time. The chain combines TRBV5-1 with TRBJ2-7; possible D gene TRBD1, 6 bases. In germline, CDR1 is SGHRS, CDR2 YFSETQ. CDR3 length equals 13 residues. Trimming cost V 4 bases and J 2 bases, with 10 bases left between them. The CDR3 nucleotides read TGCGCCAGCAGCGCCGGACAGACCTACGAGCAGTACTTC. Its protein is CASSAGQTYEQYF.

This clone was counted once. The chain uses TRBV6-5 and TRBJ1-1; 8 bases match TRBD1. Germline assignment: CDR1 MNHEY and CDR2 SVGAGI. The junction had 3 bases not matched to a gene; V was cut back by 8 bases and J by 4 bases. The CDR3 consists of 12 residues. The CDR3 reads CASGQGATEAFF. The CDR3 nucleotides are TGTGCCAGCGGACAGGGTGCCACTGAAGCTTTCTTT.

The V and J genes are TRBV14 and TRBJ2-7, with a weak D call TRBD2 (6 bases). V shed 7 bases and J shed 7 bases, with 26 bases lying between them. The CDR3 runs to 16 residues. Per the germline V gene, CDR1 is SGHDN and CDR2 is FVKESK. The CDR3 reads CASTNQRLATRGEQYF. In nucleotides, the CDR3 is TGTGCCAGCACCAACCAGAGGCTAGCCACTCGGGGGGAGCAGTACTTC. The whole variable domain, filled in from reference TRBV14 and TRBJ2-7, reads EAGVTQFPSHSVIEKGQTVTLRCDPISGHDNLYWYRRVMGKEIKFLLHFVKESKQDESGMPNNRFLAERTGGTYSTLKVQPAELEDSGVYFCASTNQRLATRGEQYFGPGTRLTVT.

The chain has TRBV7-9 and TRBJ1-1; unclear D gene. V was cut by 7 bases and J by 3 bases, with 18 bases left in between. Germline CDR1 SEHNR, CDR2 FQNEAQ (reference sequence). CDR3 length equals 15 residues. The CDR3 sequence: CASTLVPAWDTEAFF. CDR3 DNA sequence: TGTGCCAGCACCCTCGTTCCGGCTTGGGACACTGAAGCTTTCTTT.

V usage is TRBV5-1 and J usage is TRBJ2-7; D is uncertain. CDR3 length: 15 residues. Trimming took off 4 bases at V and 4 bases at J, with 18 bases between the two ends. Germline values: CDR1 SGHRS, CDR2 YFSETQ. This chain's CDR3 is CASSPATSTTYEQYF. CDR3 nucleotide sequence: TGCGCCAGCAGCCCCGCGACTTCAACGACTTACGAGCAGTACTTC. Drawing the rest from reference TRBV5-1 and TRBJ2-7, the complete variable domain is KAGVTQTPRYLIKTRGQQVTLSCSPISGHRSVSWYQQTPGQGLQFLFEYFSETQRNKGNFPGRFSGRQFSNSRSEMNVSTLELGDSALYLCASSPATSTTYEQYFGPGTRLTVT.

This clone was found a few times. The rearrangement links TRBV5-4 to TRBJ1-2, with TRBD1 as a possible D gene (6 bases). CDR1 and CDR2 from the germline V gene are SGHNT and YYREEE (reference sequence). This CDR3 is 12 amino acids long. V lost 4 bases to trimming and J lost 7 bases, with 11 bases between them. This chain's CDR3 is CASSPQGGGYTF. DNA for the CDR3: TGTGCCAGCAGCCCACAGGGTGGTGGCTACACCTTC.

The CDR3 DNA follows: TGTGCCACCAGCTCAGGACAGAGCAATCAGCCCCAGCATTTT. Protein: CATSSGQSNQPQHF. The chain is built from TRBV15 and TRBJ1-5; the D gene is possibly TRBD1 (6 bases). V lost 5 bases, J lost 1 base, and 9 bases lay in between. Germline CDR1 reads LNHNV; CDR2 reads YYDKDF (reference sequence). This CDR3 spans 14 amino acids.

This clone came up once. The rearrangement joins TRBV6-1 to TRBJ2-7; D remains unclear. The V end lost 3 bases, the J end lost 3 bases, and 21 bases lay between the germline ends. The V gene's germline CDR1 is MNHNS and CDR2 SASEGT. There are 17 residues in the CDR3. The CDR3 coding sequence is TGTGCCAGCAGTGAGCCCAGAGGACCGTCCAATTTCTACGAGCAGTACTTC. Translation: CASSEPRGPSNFYEQYF.

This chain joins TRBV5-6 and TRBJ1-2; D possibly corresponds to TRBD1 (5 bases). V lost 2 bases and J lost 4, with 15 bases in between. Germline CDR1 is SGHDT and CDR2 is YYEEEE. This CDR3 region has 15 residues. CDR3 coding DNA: TGTGCCAGCAGCTTACCACAGGCCCGGGCCTATGGCTACACCTTC. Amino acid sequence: CASSLPQARAYGYTF.

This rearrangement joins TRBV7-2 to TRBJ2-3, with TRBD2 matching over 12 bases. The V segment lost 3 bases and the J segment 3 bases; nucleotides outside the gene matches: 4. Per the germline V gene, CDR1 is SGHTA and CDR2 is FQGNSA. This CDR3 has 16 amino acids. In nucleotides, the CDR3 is TGTGCCAGCAGCTTCCGACTAGCGGGGGCAACAGATACGCAGTATTTT. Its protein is CASSFRLAGATDTQYF. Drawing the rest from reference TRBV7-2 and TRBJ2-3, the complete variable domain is GAGVSQSPSNKVTEKGKDVELRCDPISGHTALYWYRQSLGQGLEFLIYFQGNSAPDKSGLPSDRFSAERTGGSVSTLTIQRTQQEDSAVYLCASSFRLAGATDTQYFGPGTRLTVL.

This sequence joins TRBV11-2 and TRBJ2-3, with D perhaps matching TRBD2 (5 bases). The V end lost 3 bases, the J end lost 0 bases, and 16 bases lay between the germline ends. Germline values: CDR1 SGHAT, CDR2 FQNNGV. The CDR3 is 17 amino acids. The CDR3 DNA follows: TGTGCCAGCAGCTTTGGACTCCCAGCCCCTAGCACAGATACGCAGTATTTT. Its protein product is CASSFGLPAPSTDTQYF.

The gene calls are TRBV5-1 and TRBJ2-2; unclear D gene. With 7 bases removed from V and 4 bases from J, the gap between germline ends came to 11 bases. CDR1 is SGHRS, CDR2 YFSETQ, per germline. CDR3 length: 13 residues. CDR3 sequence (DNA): TGCGCCAGCCAGAGTCCGTTCACCGGGGAGCTGTTTTTT. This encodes CASQSPFTGELFF.